The clone carrying this T cell receptor (beta chain) was seen a single time. TCRdb's table, derived via immunoSEQ multiplex PCR, lists solely in-frame clones and lacks some. In the table there are about 52,000 clones, about four fifths of which are singletons. This specimen comes from a study of blood T cell repertoires in COVID-19. In germline, CDR1 is SGHAT, CDR2 FQNNGV. Trimming stripped 4 bases from V and 1 base from J, with 4 bases between. CDR3 length equals 13 residues. The Seattle patients, enrolled during active infection, were followed longitudinally. The TCR originated in a woman of 80 years or more with COVID-19, enrolled during active disease. The sequencing sample was made of peripheral blood. The genes are TRBV11-2 and TRBJ2-2; D uncertain. This chain's CDR3 is CASSSGNTGELFF. The CDR3 DNA reads as TGTGCCAGCAGCTCGGGGAACACCGGGGAGCTGTTTTTT.